A selection of T cell receptor beta chains follows, all from one sample in a study of blood T cell repertoires in COVID-19. Only in-frame clones appear in the TCRdb table, and some are missing; sequencing was by immunoSEQ multiplex PCR. This table holds some 68,000 clones, 75% to 90% found once. The sample was peripheral blood. The origin of the receptors is a human donor in a cohort sampled during active COVID-19. CDR3s include the opening cysteine and the closing phenylalanine or tryptophan. A D gene is named only where the DNA matches it firmly. Size is omitted from some rows. Given values are once, few, many or a class for expanded clones.

TRBJ2-1 | NA | TRBV7-9 | TRBD2 | TGTGCCAGCAGCTTACTAGCGGGAGGTCGGAATGAGCAGTTCTTC | CASSLLAGGRNEQFF
TRBJ2-3 | NA | TRBV18 | TRBD2 | TGTGCCAGCTCACGGCCGGGACTAGGAACAGATACGCAGTATTTT | CASSRPGLGTDTQYF
TRBJ2-3 | NA | TRBV12-5 | TRBD1 | TGTGCTAGTGGTTTAGGGGACAGGGATACAGATACGCAGTATTTT | CASGLGDRDTDTQYF
TRBJ1-5 | NA | TRBV7-8 | TRBD1 | TGTGCCAGCAGCCCACGAGGACAGGCCCAGTCCCAGCATTTT | CASSPRGQAQSQHF
TRBJ2-1 | NA | TRBV6-5 | NA | TGTGCCAGCAGCCCCACCCCGAGCTCCTACAATGAGCAGTTCTTC | CASSPTPSSYNEQFF
TRBJ1-2 | NA | TRBV2 | NA | TGTGCCAGTCTGAATGAGGGTGGATATGGCTACACCTTC | CASLNEGGYGYTF
TRBJ2-7 | NA | TRBV5-5 | TRBD2 | TGTGCCAGCAGCCCTATCGCGCCCGGGGGGAACGAGCAGTACTTC | CASSPIAPGGNEQYF
TRBJ2-5 | NA | TRBV7-9 | TRBD1 | TGTGCCAGCAGCTCCATGGGACAGCTCCAAGAGACCCAGTACTTC | CASSSMGQLQETQYF
TRBJ2-3 | NA | TRBV6-5 | NA | TGTGCCAGCAGTAACAGTAGGGATACGCAGTATTTT | CASSNSRDTQYF
TRBJ1-6 | NA | TRBV4-1 | TRBD1 | TGCGCCAGCAGCAGACTTACAGGGGGCGTTTATAATTCACCCCTCCACTTT | CASSRLTGGVYNSPLHF
TRBJ2-6 | once | TRBV7-2 | TRBD1 | TGTGCCAGCAAGGGGGCGGCTGGGGCCAACGTCCTGACTTTC | CASKGAAGANVLTF
TRBJ2-1 | NA | TRBV28 | TRBD1 | TGTGCCAGCAGACTTTTTACAGGGGCCTCCTCGGGGAATGAGCAGTTCTTC | CASRLFTGASSGNEQFF
TRBJ1-2 | NA | TRBV7-2 | TRBD1 | TGTGCCAGCAGCCCCGTCGACAGGGGGCATGGCTACACCTTC | CASSPVDRGHGYTF
TRBJ1-2 | NA | TRBV5-1 | NA | TGCGCCAGCAGCTCAACCACAGGAAGCCGCAATGGCTACACCTTC | CASSSTTGSRNGYTF
TRBJ2-3 | NA | TRBV2 | NA | TGTGCCAGCAGTGAAGAGACTCTAGATACGCAGTATTTT | CASSEETLDTQYF
TRBJ1-6 | NA | TRBV27 | NA | TGTGCCAGCAGTTTATCCGGGGGGCGTACGAATTCACCCCTCCACTTT | CASSLSGGRTNSPLHF
TRBJ1-1 | NA | TRBV7-2 | NA | TGTGCCAGCAGCTTAGTCGGGGGGGGGAACACTGAAGCTTTCTTT | CASSLVGGGNTEAFF
TRBJ2-5 | NA | TRBV9 | TRBD2 | TGTGCCAGCAGCGTAGGGCTAGCGGGAGGGATAGAGACCCAGTACTTC | CASSVGLAGGIETQYF
TRBJ1-2 | NA | TRBV5-1 | NA | TGCGCCAGCAGCTTGGGGGCGACCCGGGGCTACACCTTC | CASSLGATRGYTF
TRBJ2-7 | NA | TRBV12-5 | TRBD1 | TGTGCTAGTGCCACCGGGACAGGGCCCTACGAGCAGTACTTC | CASATGTGPYEQYF
TRBJ1-4 | NA | TRBV3-1/TRBV3-2 | NA | TGTGCCAGCAGCCAGGGAGGGAATGAAAAACTGTTTTTT | CASSQGGNEKLFF
TRBJ2-7 | few | TRBV7-5 | NA | TGTGCCGGGACTCAGGCCTACGAGCAGTACTTC | CAGTQAYEQYF
TRBJ1-5 | few | TRBV2 | NA | TGTGCCAGCAGTGTGGGGCGGCAGGGGCAACAGCCCCAGCATTTT | CASSVGRQGQQPQHF
TRBJ2-7 | NA | TRBV28 | TRBD2 | TGTGCCAGCAGCGGTGGGAGGGAACCCGCTTACGAGCAGTACTTC | CASSGGREPAYEQYF
TRBJ1-2 | NA | TRBV19 | NA | TGTGCCAGTAGTATTCATCGTTGGGGGAGGACTAACTATGGCTACACCTTC | CASSIHRWGRTNYGYTF
TRBJ1-2 | few | TRBV14 | TRBD1 | TGTGCCAGCAGCCAAGTGGGGGACAGGGGCTATGGCTACACCTTC | CASSQVGDRGYGYTF
TRBJ1-1 | NA | TRBV27 | NA | TGTGCCAGCAGTTTCGGGGGAACGAACACTGAAGCTTTCTTT | CASSFGGTNTEAFF